Detailed here is one T cell receptor (beta chain). This entry belongs to a study of blood T cell repertoires in COVID-19. Sequencing used immunoSEQ multiplex PCR; TCRdb keeps in-frame clones, though not all of them. In the table there are about 250,000 clones, 85% to 90% of which are singletons. This CDR3 region has 16 residues. Germline CDR1 GTSNPN, CDR2 SVGIG (reference sequence). With V trimmed by 2 bases and J by 2 bases, 7 bases remained unmatched. V and J are TRBV30 and TRBJ2-2; TRBD1 matches 8 bases. Sequenced sample: peripheral blood. This clonotype was sampled from a man aged 25-45 years with acute or convalescent COVID-19. CDR3 nucleotide sequence: TGTGCCTGGAGTTCCCCGGCAGGGGGCAACACCGGGGAGCTGTTTTTT. Translated, it gives CAWSSPAGGNTGELFF.